This T cell receptor (beta chain) was obtained from a study of shared clonotypes between healthy human individuals. With V trimmed by 5 bases and J by 1 base, 7 bases remained unmatched. Germline V CDR1 and CDR2: LNHDA, SQIVND (reference sequence). CDR3 length: 16 amino acids. A note on this clone: Its specificity is unknown.

Splitting the CD4+ cells yielded a CD45RA+ naive subset and a CD45RA-negative memory subset. Study results and limitations: Clonotypes that were shared across a handful of donors made up around 5% of naive CD4 clonotypes. In general, naive subsets displayed greater estimated richness than memory subsets did.

Over several immunoSEQ plates, each subset's genomic DNA was distributed in even portions. Assay: immunoSEQ multiplex PCR; the TCRdb copy retains only in-frame clones and omits some. There are roughly 2,500,000 clones in the sample; approximately 94% occur only once, and 0.36% lies in the top ten. The rearrangement links TRBV19 to TRBJ2-1; 8 positions match TRBD1. Sequencing was performed on naive CD4+ T cells from PBMCs. Stated subset: CD45RA+ positively selected. This clonotype was obtained from a man younger than 35 in good health. Some clones in this sample may be carry-over from other donors' samples. The CDR3 nucleotides read TGTGCCAGTAGTCGGAACAGGGGGAGTTCCTACAATGAGCAGTTCTTC. It translates to CASSRNRGSSYNEQFF.